Listed below are T cell receptor beta chains from one sample, sequenced in a study of blood T cell repertoires in COVID-19. Profiled with immunoSEQ multiplex PCR; TCRdb holds only in-frame clones, not every one. The sample records 170,000 or so clones, about 82% being singletons. Material for sequencing was peripheral blood. These receptors were obtained from a man between 65 and 85 years old with active or convalescent COVID-19. Both conserved end residues are trimmed from each CDR3.

V gene,J gene,CDR3 protein
TRBV7-7,TRBJ2-7,ASSSTSSEEQY
TRBV9,TRBJ1-1,ASSPDSLNTEAF
TRBV12-3/TRBV12-4,TRBJ2-1,ASKLIDNEQF
TRBV19,TRBJ1-5,ASTKETGYFYQPQH
TRBV7-6,TRBJ1-4,ASSLGQAGYEKLF
TRBV5-4,TRBJ1-2,ASSLDSNYGYT
TRBV7-9,TRBJ2-3,ASSSLVGSTDTQY
TRBV9,TRBJ1-4,ARVQGKGVLILF
TRBV3-1/TRBV3-2,TRBJ2-7,ASSQVDTSPVYEQY
TRBV5-1,TRBJ2-1,ASSFSGLAYNEQF
TRBV5-4,TRBJ2-2,ASGSLQGVSNTGELF
TRBV4-1,TRBJ2-2,ASSPQQGTGELF
TRBV2,TRBJ2-1,ASSERSGTSRINEQF
TRBV7-2,TRBJ1-1,ASSAQGVRTEAF
TRBV6-5,TRBJ2-6,ASSHRSGANVLT
TRBV27,TRBJ1-6,ASSLEHVNSPLH
TRBV12-3/TRBV12-4,TRBJ2-7,ASSQGQGEQY
TRBV7-2,TRBJ1-4,ASSFQGATNEKLF
TRBV18,TRBJ1-3,ASSPLRTVGHDSGNTIY
TRBV5-1,TRBJ1-2,ASSSLYGDSEGYT
TRBV5-1,TRBJ2-1,ASSWGTSAFDYNEQF
TRBV30,TRBJ1-4,AWSVGANGANEKLF
TRBV7-9,TRBJ1-2,ASSLEGAGYT
TRBV5-1,TRBJ2-5,ASQLTSGSETQY
TRBV3-1/TRBV3-2,TRBJ1-2,ASSQEGKRTYGYT
TRBV18,TRBJ2-3,ASSPPGETDTQY
TRBV6-5,TRBJ1-3,ASSTPGVRNTIY
TRBV28,TRBJ2-2,ASSNAGANTGELF
TRBV11-2,TRBJ2-1,ASSPGGARNNEQF
TRBV9,TRBJ2-7,ASSVGTAPYEQY
TRBV30,TRBJ1-2,AWSVGAEYGYT
TRBV27,TRBJ2-5,ASQREGGTQY
TRBV5-4,TRBJ1-1,ASSFGSGSMNTEAF
TRBV4-1,TRBJ2-1,ASSQEGARYNEQF
TRBV5-1,TRBJ2-3,ASSSRTSGSDTQY
TRBV4-2,TRBJ1-4,ASSQDGFDRTNEKLF
TRBV29-1,TRBJ1-2,SVAGQGHGYT
TRBV19,TRBJ2-2,ASSSPDTGELF
TRBV5-1,TRBJ1-1,ASSLDRGLEAF
TRBV27,TRBJ1-1,ASSIPGTGYGDTEAF
TRBV3-1/TRBV3-2,TRBJ1-5,ASSARGSNQPQH
TRBV2,TRBJ1-6,ASSEDREDSPLH
TRBV18,TRBJ1-3,ASSPSRASGNTIY
TRBV7-2,TRBJ1-1,ASSQTRGTEAF
TRBV4-1,TRBJ1-2,ASSQGPGQRPAGYT
TRBV29-1,TRBJ2-7,SVGLAGGTYEQY
TRBV27,TRBJ1-1,ASSSRTGGHTEAF
TRBV2,TRBJ1-2,ASGQRNYGYT
TRBV5-5,TRBJ2-3,ASSRLRGERGGPTDTQY
TRBV27,TRBJ2-1,ASSLEGRYTYNEQF
TRBV3-1/TRBV3-2,TRBJ1-2,ASSQGQGTGGYT
TRBV18,TRBJ1-2,ASSASSGNYGYT
TRBV7-9,TRBJ2-1,ASSLKEQGPEQF
TRBV5-1,TRBJ2-2,ASSFSGFRAGELF
TRBV15,TRBJ2-1,ATSRDKTSGNNEQF
TRBV1,TRBJ2-3,TRLRVLSDTQY
TRBV29-1,TRBJ1-3,SVDSLSGNTIY
TRBV7-2,TRBJ1-3,ASTEGGGLGNTIY
TRBV2,TRBJ2-2,ASSRLTLRNTGELF